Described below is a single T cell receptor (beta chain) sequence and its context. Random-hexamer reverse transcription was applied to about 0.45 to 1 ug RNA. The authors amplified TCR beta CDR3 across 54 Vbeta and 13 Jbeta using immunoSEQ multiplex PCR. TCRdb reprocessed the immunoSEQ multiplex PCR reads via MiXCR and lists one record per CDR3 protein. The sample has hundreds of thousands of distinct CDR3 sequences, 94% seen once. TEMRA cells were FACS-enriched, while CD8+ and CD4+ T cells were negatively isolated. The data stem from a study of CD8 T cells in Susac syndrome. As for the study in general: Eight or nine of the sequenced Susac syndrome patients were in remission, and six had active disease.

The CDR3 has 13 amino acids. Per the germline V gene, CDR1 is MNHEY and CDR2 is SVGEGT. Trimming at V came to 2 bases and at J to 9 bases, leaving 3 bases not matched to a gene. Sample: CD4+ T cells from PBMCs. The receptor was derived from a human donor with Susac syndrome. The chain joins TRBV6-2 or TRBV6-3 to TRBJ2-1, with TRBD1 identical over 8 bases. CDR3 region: CASSYPGQGEQFF. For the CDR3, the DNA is TGTGCCAGCAGTTACCCTGGACAGGGTGAGCAGTTCTTC.